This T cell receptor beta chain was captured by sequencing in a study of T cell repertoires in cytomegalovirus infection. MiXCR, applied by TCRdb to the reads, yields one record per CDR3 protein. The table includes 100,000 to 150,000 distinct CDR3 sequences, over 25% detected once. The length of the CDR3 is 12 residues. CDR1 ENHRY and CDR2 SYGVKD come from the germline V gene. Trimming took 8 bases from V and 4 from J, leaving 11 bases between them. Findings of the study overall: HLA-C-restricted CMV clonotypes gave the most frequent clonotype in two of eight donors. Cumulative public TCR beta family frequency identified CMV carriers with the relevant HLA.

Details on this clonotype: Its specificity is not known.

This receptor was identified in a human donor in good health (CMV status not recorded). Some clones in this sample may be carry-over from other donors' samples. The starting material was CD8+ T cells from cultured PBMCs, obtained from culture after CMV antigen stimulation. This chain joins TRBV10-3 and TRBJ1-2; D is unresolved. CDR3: CAIAGPRYGYTF. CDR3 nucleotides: TGTGCCATCGCCGGACCTCGCTATGGCTACACCTTC.